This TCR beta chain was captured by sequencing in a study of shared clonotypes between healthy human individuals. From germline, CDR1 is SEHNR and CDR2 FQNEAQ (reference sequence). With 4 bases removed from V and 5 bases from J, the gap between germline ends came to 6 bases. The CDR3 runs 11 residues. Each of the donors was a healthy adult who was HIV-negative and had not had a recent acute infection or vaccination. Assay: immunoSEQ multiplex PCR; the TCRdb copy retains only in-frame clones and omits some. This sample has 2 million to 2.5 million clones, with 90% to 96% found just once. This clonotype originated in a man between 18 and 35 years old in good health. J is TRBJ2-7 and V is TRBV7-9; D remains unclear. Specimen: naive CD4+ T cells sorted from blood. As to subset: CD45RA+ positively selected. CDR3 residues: CASSSQNEQYF. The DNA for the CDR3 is TGTGCCAGCAGCTCCCAGAACGAGCAGTACTTC.